This is a list of T cell receptor beta chains from one sample in a study of cytomegalovirus exposure and HLA in healthy donors. Using immunoSEQ multiplex PCR, the repertoire was profiled, and TCRdb retains in-frame clones only, with some absent. Found here are approximately 70,000 clones, 70% to 75% of them singletons; the top ten hold about 10%. Material for sequencing was PBMCs. Source of these receptors: a human donor in good health. Each CDR3 is given with its conserved first and last residue. D genes are given only for firm matches. Clone size is given for some rows only: seen once, a few or many times, or a class if the clone is expanded.

TRBV19	few	NA	TRBJ1-5	TGTGCCAGCGGGTACAATCAGCCCCAGCATTTT	CASGYNQPQHF
TRBV28	NA	NA	TRBJ1-1	TGTGCCAGCAGTGGCGGCGGTACATGGAACACTGAAGCTTTCTTT	CASSGGGTWNTEAFF
TRBV19	NA	NA	TRBJ1-2	TGTGCCAGTAGTGCTAGGAATCGGGACTATGGCTACACCTTC	CASSARNRDYGYTF
TRBV7-9	NA	TRBD1	TRBJ2-1	TGTGCCAGCAGGGACAGGGGAAGCTCCTACAATGAGCAGTTCTTC	CASRDRGSSYNEQFF
TRBV5-1	NA	TRBD2	TRBJ2-7	TGCGCCAGCAGCTTGGGGGCTAGCGGAAACTACGAGCAGTACTTC	CASSLGASGNYEQYF
TRBV7-9	NA	NA	TRBJ1-1	TGTGCCAGCAGCTTAGGACACTCAACTGGGAACACTGAAGCTTTCTTT	CASSLGHSTGNTEAFF
TRBV2	few	TRBD1	TRBJ2-5	TGTGCCAGCATGGGGGACAGGGGGGAGACCCAGTACTTC	CASMGDRGETQYF
TRBV30	NA	NA	TRBJ1-5	TGTGCCTGGAGTGTAGGGGGGGCCGCTCAGCCCCAGCATTTT	CAWSVGGAAQPQHF
TRBV2	NA	NA	TRBJ2-6	TGTGCCAGCAGTGATGACAGCCCCTCTGGGGCCAACGTCCTGACTTTC	CASSDDSPSGANVLTF
TRBV14	NA	NA	TRBJ1-1	TGTGCCAGCAGCCAAGAAGACAACTTGATGGGTGACACTGAAGCTTTCTTT	CASSQEDNLMGDTEAFF
TRBV5-4	NA	NA	TRBJ1-1	TGTGCCAGCAGTTCCCTTAGAACGAACACTGAAGCTTTCTTT	CASSSLRTNTEAFF
TRBV18	medium-sized	NA	TRBJ2-7	TGTGCCAGCTCCCGTACAGGGAGCTCCTACGAGCAGTACTTC	CASSRTGSSYEQYF
TRBV4-1	NA	TRBD1	TRBJ2-7	TGCGCCAGCCGACCTGTTTCAGGGGGAGACGAGCAGTACTTC	CASRPVSGGDEQYF
TRBV5-1	few	TRBD2	TRBJ2-1	TGCGCCAGCAGCTTGGGACTAGCGGGAGGGCCGAATGAGCAGTTCTTC	CASSLGLAGGPNEQFF
TRBV25-1	NA	TRBD1	TRBJ1-1	TGTGCCAGCAGCGGGACAGGGTTCACTGAAGCTTTCTTT	CASSGTGFTEAFF
TRBV19	NA	TRBD1	TRBJ2-1	TGTGCCAGTAGTATAATCTCGGAGGGGACAGGGAAGGATGAGCAGTTCTTC	CASSIISEGTGKDEQFF
TRBV5-1	NA	NA	TRBJ1-5	TGCGCCAGCAGCTTGGAGGGAGGGGGACAGCCCCAGCATTTT	CASSLEGGGQPQHF
TRBV7-9	NA	TRBD1	TRBJ1-2	TGTGCCAGCAGCCCGGGACAGGGGAACTCTGGCTACACCTTC	CASSPGQGNSGYTF
TRBV7-3	NA	TRBD1	TRBJ1-1	TGTGCCAGCAGCATAGACAGGGTGAACACTGAAGCTTTCTTT	CASSIDRVNTEAFF
TRBV7-3	NA	TRBD1	TRBJ2-7	TGTGCCAGCAGCCTCGGGGACAGTTCCGCCTACGAGCAGTACTTC	CASSLGDSSAYEQYF
TRBV9	NA	NA	TRBJ2-3	TGTGCCAGCAGCTTTACTCCGGGAGATGGCACAGATACGCAGTATTTT	CASSFTPGDGTDTQYF
TRBV11-2	NA	TRBD1	TRBJ2-5	TGTGCCAGCAGCTCCTGGACAGGGGGCGAGACCCAGTACTTC	CASSSWTGGETQYF
TRBV7-3	NA	TRBD2	TRBJ2-1	TGTGCCAGCAGCATCTCCCCGGGACTAGCGAAGGAGCAGTTCTTC	CASSISPGLAKEQFF
TRBV25-1	NA	TRBD1	TRBJ1-6	TGTGCCAGCACGGACAGGGGTCATTCACCCCTCCACTTT	CASTDRGHSPLHF
TRBV6-5	few	NA	TRBJ1-1	TGTGCCAGCAGTTTCCAGGGATTAGACACTGAAGCTTTCTTT	CASSFQGLDTEAFF
TRBV7-8	NA	NA	TRBJ1-2	TGTGCCAGCAGCTCCAACAGGGTGTTATCCTATGGCTACACCTTC	CASSSNRVLSYGYTF
TRBV29-1	NA	NA	TRBJ1-1	TGCAGCGTGACTCAGGGGGAAGCTTTCTTT	CSVTQGEAFF
TRBV28	NA	TRBD1	TRBJ1-5	TGTGCCAGCCTACCCGGGACAGGGGTTATGGCCCAGCATTTT	CASLPGTGVMAQHF
TRBV6-1	NA	TRBD2	TRBJ2-1	TGTGCCAGCGCCGGGACTAGGAGTGAGCAGTTCTTC	CASAGTRSEQFF
TRBV25-1	once	TRBD1	TRBJ1-1	TGTGCCAGCAGTGGGGGACAGACGATGAACACTGAAGCTTTCTTT	CASSGGQTMNTEAFF
TRBV5-6	NA	TRBD2	TRBJ2-1	TGTGCCAGCGAGGGTATAGCGGGAGGACTATACAATGAGCAGTTCTTC	CASEGIAGGLYNEQFF
TRBV5-4	NA	TRBD2	TRBJ2-3	TGTGCCAGCAGCTCCCGACTAGCGGGTAGCACAGATACGCAGTATTTT	CASSSRLAGSTDTQYF
TRBV30	NA	TRBD2	TRBJ2-1	TGTGCCTCCGGACTTAGCGGGTCTAGCTCCTACAATGAGCAGTTCTTC	CASGLSGSSSYNEQFF
TRBV7-2	NA	TRBD1	TRBJ1-4	TGTGCCAGCAGCCCGAGGACAGGGGATGAAAAACTGTTTTTT	CASSPRTGDEKLFF
TRBV28	NA	TRBD2	TRBJ2-1	TGTGCCAGCAGTTCACTGGCGGGAGCCGGCAATGAGCAGTTCTTC	CASSSLAGAGNEQFF
TRBV2	few	TRBD1	TRBJ1-2	TGTGCCAGCAACACAGGGGGCCTGGGCTACACCTTC	CASNTGGLGYTF
TRBV11-2	NA	NA	TRBJ1-2	TGTGCCAGCAGCTTAGAGGCCGACTATGGCTACACCTTC	CASSLEADYGYTF
TRBV11-3	NA	NA	TRBJ1-2	TGTGCCAGCAGCCCCCGCGGGGACTATGGCTACACCTTC	CASSPRGDYGYTF
TRBV29-1	few	NA	TRBJ1-1	TGCAGCGTTGAAGTCAGTAGCGACACTGAAGCTTTCTTT	CSVEVSSDTEAFF
TRBV5-4	NA	NA	TRBJ1-2	TGTGCCAGCAGCTTGGACCGGAACTATGGCTACACCTTC	CASSLDRNYGYTF
TRBV27	NA	NA	TRBJ2-7	TGTGCCAGCAGTTTAGCACAGACCTCCTACGAGCAGTACTTC	CASSLAQTSYEQYF
TRBV10-3	NA	TRBD2	TRBJ2-7	TGTGCCATCAGTGAGGGGACTACCTACGAGCAGTACTTC	CAISEGTTYEQYF
TRBV30	NA	TRBD1	TRBJ2-5	TGTGCCTGGAGTACCCAGGGGGCCCGCCAAGAGACCCAGTACTTC	CAWSTQGARQETQYF
TRBV9	NA	TRBD1	TRBJ1-4	TGTGCCAGCAGCGTAGGAGGTTTGGGGGACAGGGAGGAAAAACTGTTTTTT	CASSVGGLGDREEKLFF
TRBV19	NA	TRBD1	TRBJ2-7	TGTGCCAGCAACGACAGGGGGTCGTACGAGCAGTACTTC	CASNDRGSYEQYF
TRBV18	NA	NA	TRBJ2-3	TGTGCCAGCCGAGGACAGAGCACAGATACGCAGTATTTT	CASRGQSTDTQYF
TRBV5-1	NA	NA	TRBJ2-1	TGCGCCAGCAGCTTGGCTCGGCAGGGACTGAATGAGCAGTTCTTC	CASSLARQGLNEQFF
TRBV4-1	NA	NA	TRBJ2-1	TGCGCCAGCAGCCAAGCCGGGAATGAGCAGTTCTTC	CASSQAGNEQFF
TRBV4-1	NA	TRBD2	TRBJ2-7	TGCGCCAGCAGCCAAGTAGCGGGAGAAGACGAGCAGTACTTC	CASSQVAGEDEQYF
TRBV7-9	NA	TRBD1	TRBJ1-1	TGTGCCAGCGTAACGGGACAGGGTGGGATGAACACTGAAGCTTTCTTT	CASVTGQGGMNTEAFF
TRBV27	NA	NA	TRBJ1-1	TGTGCCAGCAGCCGAGGGGGTTCGAGAGACACTGAAGCTTTCTTT	CASSRGGSRDTEAFF